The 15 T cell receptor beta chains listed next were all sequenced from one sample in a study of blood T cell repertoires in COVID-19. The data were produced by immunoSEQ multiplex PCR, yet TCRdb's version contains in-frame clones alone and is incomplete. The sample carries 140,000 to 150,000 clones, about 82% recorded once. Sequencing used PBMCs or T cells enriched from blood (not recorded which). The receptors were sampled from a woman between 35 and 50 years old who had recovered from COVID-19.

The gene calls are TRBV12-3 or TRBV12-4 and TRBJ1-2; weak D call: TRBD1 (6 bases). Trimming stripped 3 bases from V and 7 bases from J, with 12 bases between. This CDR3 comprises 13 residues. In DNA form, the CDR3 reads TGTGCCAGCAGTTTTAGCAGGGGTGCTGGCTACACCTTC. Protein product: CASSFSRGAGYTF.

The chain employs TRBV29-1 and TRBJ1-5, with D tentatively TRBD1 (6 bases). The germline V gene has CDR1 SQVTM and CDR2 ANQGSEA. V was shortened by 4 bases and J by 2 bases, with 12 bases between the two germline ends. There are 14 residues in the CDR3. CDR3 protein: CSVVPEGGNQPQHF. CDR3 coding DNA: TGCAGCGTTGTCCCTGAGGGGGGCAATCAGCCCCAGCATTTT.

The CDR3 protein is CATTCLSSGNTIYF. For the CDR3, the DNA is TGTGCCACCACTTGCCTGAGCTCTGGAAACACCATATATTTT. The genes are TRBV24-1 and TRBJ1-3; D gene uncertain. CDR3 length: 14 amino acids. Per germline, CDR1 KGHDR and CDR2 SFDVKD. The germline V and J ends were trimmed by 8 bases and 0 bases, with 10 bases remaining between them.

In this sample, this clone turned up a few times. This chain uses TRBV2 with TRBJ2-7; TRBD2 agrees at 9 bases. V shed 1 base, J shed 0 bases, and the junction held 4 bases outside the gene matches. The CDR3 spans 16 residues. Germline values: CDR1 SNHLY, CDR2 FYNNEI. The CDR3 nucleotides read TGTGCCAGCAGTGAAGAGGCTAGCGGGGCCTCCTACGAGCAGTACTTC. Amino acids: CASSEEASGASYEQYF.

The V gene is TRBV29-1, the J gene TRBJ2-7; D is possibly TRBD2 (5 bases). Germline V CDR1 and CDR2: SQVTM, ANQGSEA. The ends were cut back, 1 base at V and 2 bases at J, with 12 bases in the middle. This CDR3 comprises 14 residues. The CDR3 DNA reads TGCAGCGTTGAAGGCCTTGAGCGGCCCTACGAGCAGTACTTC. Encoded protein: CSVEGLERPYEQYF.

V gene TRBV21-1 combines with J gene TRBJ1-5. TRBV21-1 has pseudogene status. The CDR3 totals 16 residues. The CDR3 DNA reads TGTGCCAGCAGCAAAGGGAAAGCGGTAAGTAGTCAGCCCCAGCATTTT. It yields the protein CASSKGKAVSSQPQHF.

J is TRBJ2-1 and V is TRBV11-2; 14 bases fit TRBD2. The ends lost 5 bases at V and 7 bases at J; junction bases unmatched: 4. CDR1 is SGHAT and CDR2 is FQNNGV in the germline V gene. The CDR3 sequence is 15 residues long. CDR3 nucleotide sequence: TGTGCCAGCAGCCCAGGGACTAGCGGGGGAAATGAGCAGTTCTTC. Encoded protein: CASSPGTSGGNEQFF.

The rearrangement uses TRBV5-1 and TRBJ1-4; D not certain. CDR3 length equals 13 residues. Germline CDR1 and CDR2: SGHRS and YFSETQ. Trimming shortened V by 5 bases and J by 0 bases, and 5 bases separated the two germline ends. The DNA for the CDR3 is TGCGCCAGCAGTCGAGCAACTAATGAAAAACTGTTTTTT. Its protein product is CASSRATNEKLFF.

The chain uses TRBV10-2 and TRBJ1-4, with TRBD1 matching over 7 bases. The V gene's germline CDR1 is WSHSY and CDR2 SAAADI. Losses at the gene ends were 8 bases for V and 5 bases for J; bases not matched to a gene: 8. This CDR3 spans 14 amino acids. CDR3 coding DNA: TGCGCCAGCTGGCAACAGGGGCTGAATGAAAAACTGTTTTTT. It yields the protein CASWQQGLNEKLFF.

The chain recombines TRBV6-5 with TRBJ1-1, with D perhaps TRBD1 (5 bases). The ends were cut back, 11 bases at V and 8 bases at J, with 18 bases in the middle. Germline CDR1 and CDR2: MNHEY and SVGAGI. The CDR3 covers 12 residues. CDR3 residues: CAVLQWGVEAFF. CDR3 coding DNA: TGTGCCGTACTACAGTGGGGGGTGGAAGCTTTCTTT.

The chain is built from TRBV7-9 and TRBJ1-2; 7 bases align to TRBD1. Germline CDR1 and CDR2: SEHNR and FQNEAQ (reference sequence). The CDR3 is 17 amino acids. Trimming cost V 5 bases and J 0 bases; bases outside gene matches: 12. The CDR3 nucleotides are TGTGCCAGCAGCCAAGGGGGCGGACAGTTAGCTAACTATGGCTACACCTTC. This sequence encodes CASSQGGGQLANYGYTF.

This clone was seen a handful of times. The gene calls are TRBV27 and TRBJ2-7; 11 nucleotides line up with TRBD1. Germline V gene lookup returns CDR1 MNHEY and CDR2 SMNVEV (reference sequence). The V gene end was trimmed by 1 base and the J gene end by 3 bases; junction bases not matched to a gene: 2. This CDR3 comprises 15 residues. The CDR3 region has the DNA TGTGCCAGCAGTTTATGGGGGACAGGGGGCTACGAGCAGTACTTC. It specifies CASSLWGTGGYEQYF.

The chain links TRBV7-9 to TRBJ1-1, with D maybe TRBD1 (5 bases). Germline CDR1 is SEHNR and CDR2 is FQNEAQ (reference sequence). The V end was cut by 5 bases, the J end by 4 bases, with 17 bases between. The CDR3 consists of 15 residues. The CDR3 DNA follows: TGTGCCAGCAGCCCTGATACGGGGGGAGGCACTGAAGCTTTCTTT. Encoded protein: CASSPDTGGGTEAFF.

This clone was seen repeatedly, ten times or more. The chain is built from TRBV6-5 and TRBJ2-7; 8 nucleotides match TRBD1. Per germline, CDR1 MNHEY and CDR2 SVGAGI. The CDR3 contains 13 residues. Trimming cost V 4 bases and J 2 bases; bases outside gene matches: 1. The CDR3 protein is CASSSQGAYEQYF. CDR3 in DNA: TGTGCCAGCAGTTCACAGGGGGCCTACGAGCAGTACTTC.

The CDR3 sequence: CASSLDEGTGDYYGYTF. The CDR3 nucleotides read TGTGCCAGCAGCTTAGATGAAGGGACAGGGGATTACTATGGCTACACCTTC. The chain recombines TRBV11-2 with TRBJ1-2, with 10 bases fitting TRBD1. Germline CDR1 reads SGHAT; CDR2 reads FQNNGV. The CDR3 has 17 amino acids. V lost 0 bases and J lost 3; bases outside the gene matches: 7.